A selection of T cell receptor beta chains follows, all from one sample in a study of T cell responses to AZD1222 COVID-19 vaccine. The data were produced by immunoSEQ multiplex PCR, yet TCRdb's version contains in-frame clones alone and is incomplete. The sample has under 150,000 clones, 80% to 95% seen once. The specimen was peripheral blood, collected on day 0 of AZD1222 vaccination. The origin of the receptors is an adult in good health. Both conserved end residues are part of each CDR3. The order of the fields is J gene, V gene, clone size, D gene, CDR3 protein, CDR3 DNA. A D gene is named only where the DNA matches it firmly. Not every row has a clone size; where given, it reads once, few, many or a size class.

j_call: TRBJ2-7; v_call: TRBV5-6; clone_size: .; d_call: .; cdr3_aa: CASSTLTGGWQYF; cdr3_nt: TGTGCCAGCAGCACCCTGACTGGCGGATGGCAGTACTTC
j_call: TRBJ2-1; v_call: TRBV28; clone_size: .; d_call: TRBD2; cdr3_aa: CASSPYALAGSSYNEQFF; cdr3_nt: TGTGCCAGCAGTCCCTACGCTCTAGCGGGGAGCTCCTACAATGAGCAGTTCTTC
j_call: TRBJ2-3; v_call: TRBV7-6; clone_size: once; d_call: TRBD2; cdr3_aa: CASSLGVGGDTDTQYF; cdr3_nt: TGTGCCAGCAGCTTAGGTGTCGGGGGGGACACAGATACGCAGTATTTT
j_call: TRBJ2-7; v_call: TRBV20-1; clone_size: .; d_call: .; cdr3_aa: CSASGGNLIYEQYF; cdr3_nt: TGCAGTGCTAGTGGGGGCAATCTTATCTACGAGCAGTACTTC
j_call: TRBJ2-2; v_call: TRBV18; clone_size: .; d_call: .; cdr3_aa: CASSPGARNTGELFF; cdr3_nt: TGTGCCAGCTCACCAGGGGCCAGGAACACCGGGGAGCTGTTTTTT
j_call: TRBJ1-4; v_call: TRBV18; clone_size: .; d_call: .; cdr3_aa: CASSEQGINEKLFF; cdr3_nt: TGTGCCAGCTCAGAACAGGGAATTAATGAAAAACTGTTTTTT
j_call: TRBJ2-3; v_call: TRBV2; clone_size: .; d_call: .; cdr3_aa: CASPRDLGSDTQYF; cdr3_nt: TGTGCCAGTCCGAGGGACCTGGGGTCAGATACGCAGTATTTT
j_call: TRBJ2-5; v_call: TRBV18; clone_size: .; d_call: TRBD1; cdr3_aa: CASSPRTGGFQETQYF; cdr3_nt: TGTGCCAGCTCACCAAGGACAGGGGGCTTTCAAGAGACCCAGTACTTC
j_call: TRBJ2-3; v_call: TRBV29-1; clone_size: .; d_call: TRBD2; cdr3_aa: CSVSSGGNTDTQYF; cdr3_nt: TGCAGCGTATCAAGCGGGGGGAACACAGATACGCAGTATTTT
j_call: TRBJ2-7; v_call: TRBV5-6; clone_size: .; d_call: .; cdr3_aa: CASSWGTEGGEQYF; cdr3_nt: TGTGCCAGCAGCTGGGGGACAGAGGGGGGCGAGCAGTACTTC
j_call: TRBJ2-2; v_call: TRBV24-1; clone_size: .; d_call: .; cdr3_aa: CATGHLQNTGELFF; cdr3_nt: TGTGCCACCGGGCACCTTCAGAACACCGGGGAGCTGTTTTTT
j_call: TRBJ2-1; v_call: TRBV27; clone_size: .; d_call: TRBD2; cdr3_aa: CASSRYKGSGREDEQFF; cdr3_nt: TGTGCCAGCAGTCGCTACAAGGGTAGCGGGAGGGAGGATGAGCAGTTCTTC
j_call: TRBJ1-2; v_call: TRBV3-1/TRBV3-2; clone_size: .; d_call: .; cdr3_aa: CASSQARQSIYGYTF; cdr3_nt: TGTGCCAGCAGCCAAGCGAGACAGTCGATCTATGGCTACACCTTC
j_call: TRBJ2-3; v_call: TRBV19; clone_size: .; d_call: TRBD1; cdr3_aa: CASSIGLSTGTSGDTQYF; cdr3_nt: TGTGCCAGTAGTATAGGGCTGTCGACAGGGACCTCGGGTGATACGCAGTATTTT
j_call: TRBJ2-1; v_call: TRBV7-4; clone_size: .; d_call: .; cdr3_aa: CASSPRVGVPTEQFF; cdr3_nt: TGTGCCAGCAGCCCCCGGGTGGGCGTCCCCACTGAGCAGTTCTTC
j_call: TRBJ2-4; v_call: TRBV4-2; clone_size: once; d_call: .; cdr3_aa: CASSQDRTLNIQYF; cdr3_nt: TGTGCCAGCAGCCAAGATCGGACCCTAAACATTCAGTACTTC
j_call: TRBJ1-2; v_call: TRBV28; clone_size: .; d_call: TRBD1; cdr3_aa: CASSPGGPNYGYTF; cdr3_nt: TGTGCCAGCAGTCCAGGGGGACCGAACTATGGCTACACCTTC
j_call: TRBJ1-5; v_call: TRBV6-1; clone_size: once; d_call: .; cdr3_aa: CASSDRENQPQHF; cdr3_nt: TGTGCCAGCAGTGACAGGGAGAATCAGCCCCAGCATTTT
j_call: TRBJ2-7; v_call: TRBV6-1; clone_size: .; d_call: .; cdr3_aa: CASSEYRPGRLVYEQYF; cdr3_nt: TGTGCCAGCAGTGAATATCGTCCGGGGCGCCTAGTCTACGAGCAGTACTTC
j_call: TRBJ2-3; v_call: TRBV18; clone_size: .; d_call: .; cdr3_aa: CASSPLGRTDTDTQYF; cdr3_nt: TGTGCCAGCTCACCCTTGGGACGGACGGACACAGATACGCAGTATTTT
j_call: TRBJ2-5; v_call: TRBV2; clone_size: .; d_call: TRBD2; cdr3_aa: CASSSALLAGRSETQYF; cdr3_nt: TGTGCCAGCAGCTCTGCTTTACTAGCGGGGCGATCAGAGACCCAGTACTTC
j_call: TRBJ2-2; v_call: TRBV27; clone_size: few; d_call: TRBD2; cdr3_aa: CASSFETSGAGELFF; cdr3_nt: TGTGCCAGCAGTTTTGAGACTAGCGGGGCCGGGGAGCTGTTTTTT
j_call: TRBJ2-3; v_call: TRBV5-1; clone_size: .; d_call: .; cdr3_aa: CASSLGGTTDTQYF; cdr3_nt: TGCGCCAGCAGCTTGGGCGGGACCACAGATACGCAGTATTTT
j_call: TRBJ2-6; v_call: TRBV2; clone_size: .; d_call: TRBD1; cdr3_aa: CASSPGQGGSGANVLTF; cdr3_nt: TGTGCCAGCAGCCCAGGACAGGGAGGTTCGGGGGCCAACGTCCTGACTTTC
j_call: TRBJ2-7; v_call: TRBV28; clone_size: .; d_call: TRBD1; cdr3_aa: CASSFDLDRGSYEQYF; cdr3_nt: TGTGCCAGCAGTTTCGACCTCGACAGGGGGTCCTACGAGCAGTACTTC
j_call: TRBJ1-3; v_call: TRBV28; clone_size: .; d_call: .; cdr3_aa: CASHRGRGNTIYF; cdr3_nt: TGTGCCAGCCACCGGGGCCGTGGAAACACCATATATTTT
j_call: TRBJ2-7; v_call: TRBV20-1; clone_size: .; d_call: TRBD2; cdr3_aa: CSASPASGLAHSYEQYF; cdr3_nt: TGCAGTGCTAGTCCGGCGTCGGGACTAGCGCACTCCTACGAGCAGTACTTC
j_call: TRBJ1-4; v_call: TRBV28; clone_size: .; d_call: TRBD1; cdr3_aa: CASSDSGTDIGKLFF; cdr3_nt: TGTGCCAGCAGTGACTCCGGGACAGATATAGGAAAACTGTTTTTT